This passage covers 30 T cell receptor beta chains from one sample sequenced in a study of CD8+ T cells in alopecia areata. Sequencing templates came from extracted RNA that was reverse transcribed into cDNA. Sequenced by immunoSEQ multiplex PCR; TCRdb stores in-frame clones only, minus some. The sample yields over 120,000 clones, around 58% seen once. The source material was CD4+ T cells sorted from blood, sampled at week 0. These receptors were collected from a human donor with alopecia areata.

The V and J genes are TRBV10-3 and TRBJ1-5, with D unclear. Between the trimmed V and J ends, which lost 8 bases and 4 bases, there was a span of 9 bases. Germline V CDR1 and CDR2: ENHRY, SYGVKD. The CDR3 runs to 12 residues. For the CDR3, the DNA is TGTGCCATCCGGGCAGAAAATCAGCCCCAGCATTTT. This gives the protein CAIRAENQPQHF.

The CDR3 DNA follows: TGTGCCAGCAGCCCCCAGGGAGTCGGAGGATACGAGCAGTACTTC. Its protein is CASSPQGVGGYEQYF. This chain uses TRBV4-2 with TRBJ2-7; the D call may be TRBD1 or TRBD2 (5 bases each). Trimming removed 4 bases at V and 4 bases at J, with 17 bases between. The germline V gene encodes CDR1 LGHNA and CDR2 YNFKEQ. This CDR3 comprises 15 residues.

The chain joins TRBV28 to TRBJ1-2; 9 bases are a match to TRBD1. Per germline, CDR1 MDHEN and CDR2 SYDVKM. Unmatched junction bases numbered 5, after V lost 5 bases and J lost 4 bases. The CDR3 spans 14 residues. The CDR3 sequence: CASSTGGGPYGYTF. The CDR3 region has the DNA TGTGCCAGCAGTACAGGGGGCGGCCCCTATGGCTACACCTTC.

The CDR3 coding sequence is TGTGCCAGCAGCAAATCCGGGACAGGGTACAATCAGCCCCAGCATTTT. Translation: CASSKSGTGYNQPQHF. The chain employs TRBV27 and TRBJ1-5, with TRBD1 identical over 9 bases. V dropped 6 bases and J dropped 3; count of bases not matched to a gene: 9. CDR1 MNHEY and CDR2 SMNVEV come from the germline V gene (reference sequence). CDR3 length: 16 residues.

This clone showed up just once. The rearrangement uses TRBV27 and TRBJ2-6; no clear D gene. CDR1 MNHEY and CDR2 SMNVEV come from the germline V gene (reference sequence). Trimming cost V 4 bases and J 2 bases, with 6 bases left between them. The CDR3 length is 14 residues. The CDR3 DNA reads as TGTGCCAGCAGTTCTATTGCTGGGGCCAACGTCCTGACTTTC. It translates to CASSSIAGANVLTF. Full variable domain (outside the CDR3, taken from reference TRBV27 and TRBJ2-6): EAQVTQNPRYLITVTGKKLTVTCSQNMNHEYMSWYRQDPGLGLRQIYYSMNVEVTDKGDVPEGYKVSRKEKRNFPLILESPSPNQTSLYFCASSSIAGANVLTFGAGSRLTVL.

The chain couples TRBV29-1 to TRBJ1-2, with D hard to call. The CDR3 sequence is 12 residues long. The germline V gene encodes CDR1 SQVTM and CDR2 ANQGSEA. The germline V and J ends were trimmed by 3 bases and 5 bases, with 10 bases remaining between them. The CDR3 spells CSVDLLGYGYTF. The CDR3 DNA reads TGCAGCGTTGACCTGCTAGGGTATGGCTACACCTTC.

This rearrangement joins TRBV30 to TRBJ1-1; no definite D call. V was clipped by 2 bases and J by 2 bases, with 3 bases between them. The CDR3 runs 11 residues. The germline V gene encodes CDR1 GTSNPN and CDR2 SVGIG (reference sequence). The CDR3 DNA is TGTGCCTGGAGTTTCAACACTGAAGCTTTCTTT. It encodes CAWSFNTEAFF.

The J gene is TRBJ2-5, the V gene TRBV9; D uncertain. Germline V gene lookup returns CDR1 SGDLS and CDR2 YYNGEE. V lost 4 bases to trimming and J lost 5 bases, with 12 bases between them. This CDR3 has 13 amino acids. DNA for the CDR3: TGTGCCAGCAGCAGGGCTATTGACGAGACCCAGTACTTC. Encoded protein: CASSRAIDETQYF.

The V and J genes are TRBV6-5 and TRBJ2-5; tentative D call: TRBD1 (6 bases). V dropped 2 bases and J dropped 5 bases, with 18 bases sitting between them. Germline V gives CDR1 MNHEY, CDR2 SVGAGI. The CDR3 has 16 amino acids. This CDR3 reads CASSYTPQGTGETQYF. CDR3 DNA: TGTGCCAGCAGTTACACGCCCCAGGGAACAGGGGAGACCCAGTACTTC.

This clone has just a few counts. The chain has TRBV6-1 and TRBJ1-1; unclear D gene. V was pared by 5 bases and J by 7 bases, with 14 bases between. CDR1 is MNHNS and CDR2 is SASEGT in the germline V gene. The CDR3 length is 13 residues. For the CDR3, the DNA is TGTGCCAGCAGTCCCCGGGGAGGAGGTGAAGCTTTCTTT. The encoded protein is CASSPRGGGEAFF.

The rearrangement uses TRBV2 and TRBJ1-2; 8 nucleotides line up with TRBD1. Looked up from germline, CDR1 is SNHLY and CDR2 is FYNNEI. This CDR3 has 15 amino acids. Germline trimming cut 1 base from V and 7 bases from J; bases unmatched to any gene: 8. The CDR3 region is CASSEGGRGPLGYTF. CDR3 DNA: TGTGCCAGCAGTGAAGGGGGCAGGGGGCCCCTTGGCTACACCTTC.

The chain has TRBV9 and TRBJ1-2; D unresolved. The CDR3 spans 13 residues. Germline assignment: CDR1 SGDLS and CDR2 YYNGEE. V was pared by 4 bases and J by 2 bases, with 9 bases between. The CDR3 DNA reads TGTGCCAGCAGCCAGACGGCCAACTATGGCTACACCTTC. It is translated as CASSQTANYGYTF.

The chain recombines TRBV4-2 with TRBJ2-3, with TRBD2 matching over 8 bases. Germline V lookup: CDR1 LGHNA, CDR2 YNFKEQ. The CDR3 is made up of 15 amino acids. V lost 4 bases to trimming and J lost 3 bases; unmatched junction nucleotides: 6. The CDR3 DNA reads TGTGCCAGCAGCCGAGCGGGGGTTGAGACAGATACGCAGTATTTT. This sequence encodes CASSRAGVETDTQYF.

Here the CDR3 DNA reads TGTGCCAGCAGCAATGGCCCTCCTTCACCCCTCCACTTT. Translation gives CASSNGPPSPLHF. The V and J genes are TRBV2 and TRBJ1-6; D remains ambiguous. Germline CDR1 reads SNHLY; CDR2 reads FYNNEI. This CDR3 comprises 13 residues. The germline V and J ends were trimmed by 6 bases and 9 bases, with 12 bases remaining between them.

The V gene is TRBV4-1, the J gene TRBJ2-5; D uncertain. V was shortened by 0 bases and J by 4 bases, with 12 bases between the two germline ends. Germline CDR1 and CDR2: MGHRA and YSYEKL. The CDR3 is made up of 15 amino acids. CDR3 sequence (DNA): TGCGCCAGCAGCCAAGATCGGCGCATAACAGAGACCCAGTACTTC. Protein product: CASSQDRRITETQYF.

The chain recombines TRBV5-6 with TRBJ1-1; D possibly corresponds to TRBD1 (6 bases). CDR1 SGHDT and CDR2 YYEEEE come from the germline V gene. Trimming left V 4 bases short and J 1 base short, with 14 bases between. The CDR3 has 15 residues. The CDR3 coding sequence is TGTGCCAGCAGCCCCTGGGGGCTGGGGAACACTGAAGCTTTCTTT. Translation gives CASSPWGLGNTEAFF.

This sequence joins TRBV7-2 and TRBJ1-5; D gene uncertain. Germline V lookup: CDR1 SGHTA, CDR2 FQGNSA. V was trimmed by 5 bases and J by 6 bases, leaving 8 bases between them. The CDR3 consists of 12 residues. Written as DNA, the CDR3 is TGTGCCAGCAGCCTGAATGGTCAGCCCCAGCATTTT. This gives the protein CASSLNGQPQHF.

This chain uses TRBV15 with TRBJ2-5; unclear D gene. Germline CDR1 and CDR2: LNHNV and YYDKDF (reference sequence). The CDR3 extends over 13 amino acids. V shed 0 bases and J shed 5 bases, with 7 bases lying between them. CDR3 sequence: CATSREEGETQYF. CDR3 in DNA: TGTGCCACCAGCAGAGAGGAAGGGGAGACCCAGTACTTC.

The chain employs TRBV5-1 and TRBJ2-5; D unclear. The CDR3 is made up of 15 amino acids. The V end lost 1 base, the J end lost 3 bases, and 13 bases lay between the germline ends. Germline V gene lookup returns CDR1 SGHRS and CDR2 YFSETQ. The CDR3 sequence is CASSLIPGSKETQYF. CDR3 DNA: TGCGCCAGCAGCTTGATCCCAGGATCTAAAGAGACCCAGTACTTC.

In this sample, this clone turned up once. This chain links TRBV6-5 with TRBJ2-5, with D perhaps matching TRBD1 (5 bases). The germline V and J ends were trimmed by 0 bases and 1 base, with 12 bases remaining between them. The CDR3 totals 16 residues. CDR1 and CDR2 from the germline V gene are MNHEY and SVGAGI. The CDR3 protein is CASSYSPFRAQETQYF. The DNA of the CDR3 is TGTGCCAGCAGTTACTCTCCCTTCAGGGCCCAAGAGACCCAGTACTTC.

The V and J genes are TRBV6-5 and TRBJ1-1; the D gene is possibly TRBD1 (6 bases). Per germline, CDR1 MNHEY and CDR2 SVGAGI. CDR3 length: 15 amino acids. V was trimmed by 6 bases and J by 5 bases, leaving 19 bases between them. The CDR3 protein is CASRDRNPIGTEAFF. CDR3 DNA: TGTGCCAGCAGAGACAGGAACCCAATAGGGACTGAAGCTTTCTTT.

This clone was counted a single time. This CDR3 is CASSQSDSRSETQYF. CDR3 in DNA: TGTGCCAGCAGTCAATCCGACAGTAGAAGCGAGACCCAGTACTTC. The chain joins TRBV5-4 to TRBJ2-5; weak D call: TRBD1 (5 bases). This CDR3 contains 15 residues. V was trimmed by 5 bases and J by 5 bases, leaving 19 bases between them. Germline loops: CDR1 SGHNT, CDR2 YYREEE (reference sequence).

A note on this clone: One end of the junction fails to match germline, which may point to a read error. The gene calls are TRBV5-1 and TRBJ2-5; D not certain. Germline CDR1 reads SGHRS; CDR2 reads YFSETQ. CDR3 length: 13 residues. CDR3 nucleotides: TGCGCCAGCAGCTTGGCACTGCTAGAGGCCCAGTACTTC. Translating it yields CASSLALLEAQYF.

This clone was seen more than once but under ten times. CDR3 protein: CASSVGGLGEAFF. DNA of the CDR3: TGTGCCAGCAGCGTAGGGGGACTAGGCGAAGCTTTCTTT. The gene calls are TRBV9 and TRBJ1-1; tentative D call: TRBD1 (5 bases). This CDR3 is 13 amino acids long. V was shortened by 0 bases and J by 8 bases, with 11 bases between the two germline ends. CDR1 is SGDLS and CDR2 is YYNGEE in the germline V gene.

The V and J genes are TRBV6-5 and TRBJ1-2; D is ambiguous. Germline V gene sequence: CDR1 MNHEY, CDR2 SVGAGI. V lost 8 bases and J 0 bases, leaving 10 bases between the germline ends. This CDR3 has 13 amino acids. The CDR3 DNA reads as TGTGCCAGCGGGGTTCCAGCTAACTATGGCTACACCTTC. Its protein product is CASGVPANYGYTF.

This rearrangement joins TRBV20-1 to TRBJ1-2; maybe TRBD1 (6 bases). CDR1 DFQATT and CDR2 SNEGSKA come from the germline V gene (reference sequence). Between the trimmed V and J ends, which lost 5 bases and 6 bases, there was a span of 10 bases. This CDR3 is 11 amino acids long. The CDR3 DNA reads TGCAGTGCTTGGGGGGCTAATGGCTACACCTTC. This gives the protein CSAWGANGYTF.

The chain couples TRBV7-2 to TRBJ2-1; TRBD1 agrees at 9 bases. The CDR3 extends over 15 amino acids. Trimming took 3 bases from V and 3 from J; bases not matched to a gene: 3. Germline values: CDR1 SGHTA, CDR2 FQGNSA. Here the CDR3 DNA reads TGTGCCAGCAGCTTGGGACAGGGCTTCTACAATGAGCAGTTCTTC. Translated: CASSLGQGFYNEQFF. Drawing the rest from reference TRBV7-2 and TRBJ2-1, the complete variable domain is GAGVSQSPSNKVTEKGKDVELRCDPISGHTALYWYRQSLGQGLEFLIYFQGNSAPDKSGLPSDRFSAERTGGSVSTLTIQRTQQEDSAVYLCASSLGQGFYNEQFFGPGTRLTVL.

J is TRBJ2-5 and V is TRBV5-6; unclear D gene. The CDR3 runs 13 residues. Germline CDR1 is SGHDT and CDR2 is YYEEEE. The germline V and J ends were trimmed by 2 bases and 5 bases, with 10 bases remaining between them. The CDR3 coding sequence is TGTGCCAGCAGCTTCTGGGCCGGGGAGACCCAGTACTTC. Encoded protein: CASSFWAGETQYF.

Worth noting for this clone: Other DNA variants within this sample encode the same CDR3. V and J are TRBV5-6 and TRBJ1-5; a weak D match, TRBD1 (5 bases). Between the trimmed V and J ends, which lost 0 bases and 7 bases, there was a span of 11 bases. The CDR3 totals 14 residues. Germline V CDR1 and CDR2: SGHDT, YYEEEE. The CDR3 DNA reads TGTGCCAGCAGCTTGGCAGGGTTAAGGCAGCCCCAGCATTTT. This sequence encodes CASSLAGLRQPQHF.

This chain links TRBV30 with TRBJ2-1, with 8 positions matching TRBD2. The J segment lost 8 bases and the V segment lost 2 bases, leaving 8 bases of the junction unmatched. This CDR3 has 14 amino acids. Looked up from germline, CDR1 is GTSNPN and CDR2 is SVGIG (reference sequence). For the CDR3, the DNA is TGTGCCTGGAGTCTGGGACTAGTTGGCGATGAGCAGTTCTTC. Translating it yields CAWSLGLVGDEQFF.